Below are 16 T cell receptor beta chains sequenced from a single sample in a study of somatic mutations in cytotoxic T cells in rheumatoid arthritis. Measured with immunoSEQ multiplex PCR; TCRdb has only the in-frame clones, and not every one. The sample has around 18,000 clones, more than 80% seen once; the top ten hold over 11%. Material: CD8+ T cells sorted from blood. The receptors shown here come from an adult with rheumatoid arthritis.

Here the CDR3 reads CSVAGVLDVKVLAGNEQFF. The CDR3, as DNA: TGCAGCGTTGCTGGGGTACTTGACGTCAAGGTGTTGGCGGGCAATGAGCAGTTCTTC. The gene calls are TRBV29-1 and TRBJ2-1; maybe TRBD2 (5 bases). Germline V gives CDR1 SQVTM, CDR2 ANQGSEA. V shed 4 bases and J shed 6 bases, with 31 bases lying between them. The CDR3 is made up of 19 amino acids.

The chain combines TRBV19 with TRBJ1-5; 7 nucleotides match TRBD1. There are 17 residues in the CDR3. The germline CDR1 and CDR2 sequences are LNHDA and SQIVND (reference sequence). The ends lost 7 bases at V and 2 bases at J; junction bases unmatched: 14. This CDR3 reads CASTSASGGNGNQPQHF. For the CDR3, the DNA is TGTGCCAGTACCTCCGCCTCAGGGGGAAACGGCAATCAGCCCCAGCATTTT.

The chain recombines TRBV28 with TRBJ2-1, with a tentative D call TRBD2 (6 bases). Trimming removed 4 bases at V and 2 bases at J, with 30 bases between. The CDR3 is 21 amino acids. From germline, CDR1 is MDHEN and CDR2 SYDVKM. The CDR3, as DNA: TGTGCCAGCAGTTCCCCTGGAGGGGCTAGCGCCCAGGTAGTCACCTACAATGAGCAGTTCTTC. Protein: CASSSPGGASAQVVTYNEQFF.

This clone was recorded a few times. The chain recombines TRBV11-1 with TRBJ2-7, with D possibly being TRBD2 (7 bases). The V and J ends lost 5 bases and 2 bases respectively, with 10 bases between them. The germline CDR1 and CDR2 sequences are SGHAT and FQDESV (reference sequence). The CDR3 is 13 residues long. The CDR3 sequence: CASSAGATYEQYF. In nucleotides, the CDR3 is TGTGCCAGCAGCGCGGGGGCTACCTACGAGCAGTACTTC.

Judged by abundance, this clone is medium-sized. V is TRBV15 and J is TRBJ2-1, with D uncertain. Trimming pared 0 bases from V and 15 bases from J, leaving 15 bases between. Germline lookup yields CDR1 LNHNV and CDR2 YYDKDF (reference sequence). The CDR3 consists of 13 residues. The CDR3 here is CATSRDTGSRAFF. The CDR3 region has the DNA TGTGCCACCAGCAGAGACACTGGGTCCCGCGCGTTCTTC.

In DNA, the CDR3 is TGTGCCAGAGGGACAGGTCAACAATATTACAATGAGCAGTTCTTC. Its translation is CARGTGQQYYNEQFF. This sequence joins TRBV5-3 and TRBJ2-1; the match to TRBD1 covers 8 bases. TRBV5-3 is an open reading frame whose function is uncertain. Trimming removed 7 bases from V and 4 bases from J; junction bases left unmatched: 10. CDR3 length: 15 amino acids.

The genes are TRBV7-8 and TRBJ2-7, with 10 nucleotides matching TRBD2. Germline V gives CDR1 SGHVS, CDR2 FQNEAQ. The CDR3 extends over 15 amino acids. V gave up 5 bases and J gave up 3 bases; unmatched junction bases: 7. Here the CDR3 reads CASSPPLAGNYEQYF. The CDR3 DNA sequence: TGTGCCAGCAGCCCGCCACTAGCGGGGAACTACGAGCAGTACTTC.

This rearrangement joins TRBV27 to TRBJ1-5; weak D call: TRBD1 (6 bases). Trimming removed 4 bases from V and 6 bases from J, with 13 bases in between. The germline gives CDR1 MNHEY, CDR2 SMNVEV (reference sequence). CDR3 length: 14 amino acids. Here the CDR3 reads CASSSEGGGQPQHF. DNA for the CDR3: TGTGCCAGCAGTTCCGAAGGGGGGGGTCAGCCCCAGCATTTT.

This chain joins TRBV6-6 and TRBJ2-1; TRBD2 is a possible D gene (5 bases). The CDR3 spans 14 residues. Trimming removed 1 base at V and 8 bases at J, with 12 bases between. Looked up from germline, CDR1 is MNHNY and CDR2 is SVGAGI (reference sequence). The CDR3 loop is CASSYFSSGDEQFF. CDR3 coding DNA: TGTGCCAGCAGTTACTTTTCCTCCGGGGATGAGCAGTTCTTC.

This clone was recorded a few times. The chain uses TRBV30 and TRBJ1-6; D uncertain. The CDR3 contains 13 residues. The ends were cut back, 1 base at V and 7 bases at J, with 8 bases in the middle. The V gene's germline CDR1 is GTSNPN and CDR2 SVGIG (reference sequence). CDR3 sequence reads: CAWSGAENSPLHF. The CDR3 bases are TGTGCCTGGAGTGGAGCTGAGAATTCACCCCTCCACTTT. Supplemented by reference TRBV30 and TRBJ1-6, the full variable domain reads SQTIHQWPATLVQPVGSPLSLECTVEGTSNPNLYWYRQAAGRGLQLLFYSVGIGQISSEVPQNLSASRPQDRQFILSSKKLLLSDSGFYLCAWSGAENSPLHFGNGTRLTVT.

This rearrangement joins TRBV7-9 to TRBJ2-2; a possible D gene is TRBD2 (6 bases). V was trimmed by 5 bases and J by 0 bases, leaving 13 bases between them. Germline CDR1 and CDR2: SEHNR and FQNEAQ (reference sequence). The CDR3 runs to 16 residues. The CDR3 region is CASSGTERANTGELFF. The CDR3 coding sequence is TGTGCCAGCAGCGGGACTGAACGGGCGAACACCGGGGAGCTGTTTTTT.

This clone occurred once. The chain recombines TRBV2 with TRBJ2-3, with D tentatively TRBD2 (5 bases). This CDR3 has 16 amino acids. V gave up 5 bases and J gave up 0 bases, with 15 bases separating them. CDR1 is SNHLY and CDR2 is FYNNEI in the germline V gene. The DNA of the CDR3 is TGTGCCAGCAGTAAGATCGGACTTCCTAGCACAGATACGCAGTATTTT. Translation gives CASSKIGLPSTDTQYF.

V and J are TRBV4-1 and TRBJ2-3; 9 bases are a match to TRBD2. The CDR3 has 15 amino acids. Germline CDR1 MGHRA, CDR2 YSYEKL. V dropped 2 bases and J dropped 6; count of bases not matched to a gene: 6. DNA for the CDR3: TGCGCCAGCAGCCAATACGGCGGGGGGGCGGATACGCAGTATTTT. Translated: CASSQYGGGADTQYF.

The V and J genes are TRBV20-1 and TRBJ2-3; D not resolved. V dropped 2 bases and J dropped 7 bases, with 7 bases sitting between them. This CDR3 comprises 11 residues. Germline V gene lookup returns CDR1 DFQATT and CDR2 SNEGSKA (reference sequence). CDR3 region: CSARTDHTQYF. CDR3 in DNA: TGCAGTGCTAGAACCGATCATACGCAGTATTTT.

The genes are TRBV9 and TRBJ2-3; D is ambiguous. The CDR3 totals 14 residues. The germline V and J ends were trimmed by 4 bases and 1 base, with 10 bases remaining between them. CDR1 is SGDLS, CDR2 YYNGEE, per germline. The CDR3 DNA follows: TGTGCCAGCAGCCCAGAATTTCGCACAGATACGCAGTATTTT. This encodes CASSPEFRTDTQYF.

The chain links TRBV27 to TRBJ2-5; TRBD2 agrees at 11 bases. The CDR3 covers 15 residues. Trimming took 9 bases from V and 2 from J; bases not matched to a gene: 8. CDR1 is MNHEY and CDR2 is SMNVEV in the germline V gene (reference sequence). In DNA, the CDR3 is TGTGCCAGGGAGGGACTAGCGGTGTCGCAAGAGACCCAGTACTTC. This codes for CAREGLAVSQETQYF.